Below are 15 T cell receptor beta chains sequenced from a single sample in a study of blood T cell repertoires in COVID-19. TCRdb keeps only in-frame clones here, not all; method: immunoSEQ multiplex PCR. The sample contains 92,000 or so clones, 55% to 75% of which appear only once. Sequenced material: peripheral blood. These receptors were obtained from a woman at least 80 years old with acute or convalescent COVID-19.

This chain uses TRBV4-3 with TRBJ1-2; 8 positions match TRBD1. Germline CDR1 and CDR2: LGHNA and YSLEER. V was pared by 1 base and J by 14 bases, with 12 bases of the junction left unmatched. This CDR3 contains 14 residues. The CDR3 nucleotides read TGCGCCAGCAGCCAAGGTCAAGTCACAGGGGGAAGTACCTTC. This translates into CASSQGQVTGGSTF.

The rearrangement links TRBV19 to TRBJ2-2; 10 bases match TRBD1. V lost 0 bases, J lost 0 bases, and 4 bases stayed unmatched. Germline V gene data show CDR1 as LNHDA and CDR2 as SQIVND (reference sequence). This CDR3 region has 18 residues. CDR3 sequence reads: CASSIEGQGQSNTGELFF. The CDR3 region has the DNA TGTGCCAGTAGTATAGAGGGACAGGGGCAATCGAACACCGGGGAGCTGTTTTTT.

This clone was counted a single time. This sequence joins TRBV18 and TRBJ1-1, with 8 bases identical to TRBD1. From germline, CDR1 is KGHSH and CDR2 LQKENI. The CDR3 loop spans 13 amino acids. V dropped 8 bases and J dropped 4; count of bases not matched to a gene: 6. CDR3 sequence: CASLLDRGTEAFF. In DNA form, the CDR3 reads TGTGCCAGCCTACTTGACAGGGGCACTGAAGCTTTCTTT.

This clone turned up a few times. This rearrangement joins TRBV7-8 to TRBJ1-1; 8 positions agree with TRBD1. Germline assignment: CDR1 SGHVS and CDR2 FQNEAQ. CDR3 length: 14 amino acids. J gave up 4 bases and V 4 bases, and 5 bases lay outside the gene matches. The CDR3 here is CASSYTGGGTEAFF. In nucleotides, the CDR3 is TGTGCCAGCAGCTACACAGGGGGTGGCACTGAAGCTTTCTTT.

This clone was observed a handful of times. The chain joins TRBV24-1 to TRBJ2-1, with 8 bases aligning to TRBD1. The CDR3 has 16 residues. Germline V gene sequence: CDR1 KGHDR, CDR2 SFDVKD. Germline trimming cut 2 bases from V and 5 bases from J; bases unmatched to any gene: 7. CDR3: CATSDYQGAGNNEQFF. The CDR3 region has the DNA TGTGCCACCAGTGATTACCAGGGGGCTGGAAACAATGAGCAGTTCTTC.

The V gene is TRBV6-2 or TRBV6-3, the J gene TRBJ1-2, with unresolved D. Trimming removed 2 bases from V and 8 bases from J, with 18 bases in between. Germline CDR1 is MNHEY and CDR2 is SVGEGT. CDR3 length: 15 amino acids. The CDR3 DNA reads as TGTGCCAGCAGTTACAAAAACAGCCCGAGTTTCGGCTACACCTTC. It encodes CASSYKNSPSFGYTF.

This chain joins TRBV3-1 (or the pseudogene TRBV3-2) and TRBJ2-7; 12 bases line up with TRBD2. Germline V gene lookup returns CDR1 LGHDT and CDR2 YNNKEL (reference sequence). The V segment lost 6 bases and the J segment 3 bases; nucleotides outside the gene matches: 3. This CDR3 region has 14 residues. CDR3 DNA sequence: TGTGCCAGCAGTCGACTAGCGGGGGTCTACGAGCAGTACTTC. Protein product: CASSRLAGVYEQYF.

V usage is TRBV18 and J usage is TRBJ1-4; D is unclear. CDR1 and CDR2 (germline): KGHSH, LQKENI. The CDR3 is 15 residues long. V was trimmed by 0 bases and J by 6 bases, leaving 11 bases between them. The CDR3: CASSPPRGRDEKLFF. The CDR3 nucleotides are TGTGCCAGCTCACCACCGAGAGGGAGGGATGAAAAACTGTTTTTT. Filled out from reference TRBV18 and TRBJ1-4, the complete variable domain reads NAGVMQNPRHLVRRRGQEARLRCSPMKGHSHVYWYRQLPEEGLKFMVYLQKENIIDESGMPKERFSAEFPKEGPSILRIQQVVRGDSAAYFCASSPPRGRDEKLFFGSGTQLSVL.

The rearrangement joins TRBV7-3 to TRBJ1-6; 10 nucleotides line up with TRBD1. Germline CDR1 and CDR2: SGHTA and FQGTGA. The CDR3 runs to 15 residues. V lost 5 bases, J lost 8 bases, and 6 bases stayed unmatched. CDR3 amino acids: CASSVTGGLHSPLHF. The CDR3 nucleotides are TGTGCCAGCAGCGTGACAGGGGGCTTACATTCACCCCTCCACTTT.

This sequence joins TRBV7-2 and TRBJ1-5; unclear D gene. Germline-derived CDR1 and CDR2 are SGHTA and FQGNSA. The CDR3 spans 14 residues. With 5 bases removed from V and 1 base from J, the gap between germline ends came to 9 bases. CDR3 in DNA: TGTGCCAGCAGCCAAAGTCGGAGCAATCAGCCCCAGCATTTT. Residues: CASSQSRSNQPQHF. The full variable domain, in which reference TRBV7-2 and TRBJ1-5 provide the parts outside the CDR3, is GAGVSQSPSNKVTEKGKDVELRCDPISGHTALYWYRQSLGQGLEFLIYFQGNSAPDKSGLPSDRFSAERTGGSVSTLTIQRTQQEDSAVYLCASSQSRSNQPQHFGDGTRLSIL.

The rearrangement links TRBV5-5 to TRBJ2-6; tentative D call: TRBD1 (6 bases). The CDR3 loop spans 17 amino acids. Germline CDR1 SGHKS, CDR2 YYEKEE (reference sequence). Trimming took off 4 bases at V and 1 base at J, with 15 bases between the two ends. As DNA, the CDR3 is TGTGCCAGCAGCGACTACAGGGTTCGGTCTGGGGCCAACGTCCTGACTTTC. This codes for CASSDYRVRSGANVLTF. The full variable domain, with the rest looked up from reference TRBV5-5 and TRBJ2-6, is DAGVTQSPTHLIKTRGQQVTLRCSPISGHKSVSWYQQVLGQGPQFIFQYYEKEERGRGNFPDRFSARQFPNYSSELNVNALLLGDSALYLCASSDYRVRSGANVLTFGAGSRLTVL.

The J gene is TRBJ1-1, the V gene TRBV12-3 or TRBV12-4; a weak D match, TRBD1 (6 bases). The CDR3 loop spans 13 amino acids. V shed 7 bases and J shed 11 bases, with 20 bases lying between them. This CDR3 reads CASTLKTGLWAFF. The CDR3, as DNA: TGTGCCAGCACCCTTAAGACAGGCCTGTGGGCTTTCTTT.

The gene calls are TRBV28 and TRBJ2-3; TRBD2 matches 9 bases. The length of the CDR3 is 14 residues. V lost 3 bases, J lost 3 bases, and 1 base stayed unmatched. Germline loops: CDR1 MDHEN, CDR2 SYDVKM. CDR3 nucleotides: TGTGCCAGCAGTTTTAGCGGGGGTACAGATACGCAGTATTTT. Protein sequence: CASSFSGGTDTQYF. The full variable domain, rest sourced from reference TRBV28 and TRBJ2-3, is DVKVTQSSRYLVKRTGEKVFLECVQDMDHENMFWYRQDPGLGLRLIYFSYDVKMKEKGDIPEGYSVSREKKERFSLILESASTNQTSMYLCASSFSGGTDTQYFGPGTRLTVL.

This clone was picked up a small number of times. This CDR3 is CASSFSEGVEAFF. In DNA, the CDR3 is TGCGCCAGCAGCTTTTCCGAGGGAGTAGAGGCTTTCTTT. The chain combines TRBV5-1 with TRBJ1-1; no firm D call. V lost 2 bases to trimming and J lost 11 bases, with 16 bases between them. The length of the CDR3 is 13 residues. Germline V gene data show CDR1 as SGHRS and CDR2 as YFSETQ.

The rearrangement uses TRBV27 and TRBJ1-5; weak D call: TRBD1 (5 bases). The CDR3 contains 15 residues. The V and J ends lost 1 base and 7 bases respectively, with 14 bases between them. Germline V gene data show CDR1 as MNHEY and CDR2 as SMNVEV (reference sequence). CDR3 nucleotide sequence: TGTGCCAGCAGTTTATACGGGGGTGGGGAGCAGCCCCAGCATTTT. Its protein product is CASSLYGGGEQPQHF.